The 6 T cell receptor beta chains below all came from one sample that was sequenced in a study of T cell responses to AZD1222 COVID-19 vaccine. Clones were read by immunoSEQ multiplex PCR, and TCRdb kept only the in-frame ones, dropping some. The data contain approximately 150,000 clones, more than 90% of them singletons. Sequencing was performed on peripheral blood, taken on day 0 of AZD1222 vaccination. These receptor sequences come from an adult in good health.

V and J are TRBV5-4 and TRBJ1-2, with D unclear. Germline V gene data show CDR1 as SGHNT and CDR2 as YYREEE (reference sequence). V was shortened by 0 bases and J by 2 bases, with 11 bases between the two germline ends. The CDR3 contains 15 residues. The CDR3 loop reads CASSLAGGLNYGYTF. For the CDR3, the DNA is TGTGCCAGCAGCTTGGCGGGCGGCTTAAACTATGGCTACACCTTC.

The rearrangement links TRBV27 to TRBJ1-2; tentative D call: TRBD1 (6 bases). The CDR3 spans 13 residues. Germline values: CDR1 MNHEY, CDR2 SMNVEV (reference sequence). V lost 5 bases, J lost 6 bases, and 13 bases lay in between. The CDR3: CASSTSPGDGYTF. CDR3 sequence (DNA): TGTGCCAGCAGTACCTCCCCAGGGGATGGCTACACCTTC.

The rearrangement uses TRBV14 and TRBJ2-1; TRBD1 agrees at 10 bases. CDR3 length equals 16 residues. V lost 5 bases and J lost 0; bases outside the gene matches: 4. Germline lookup yields CDR1 SGHDN and CDR2 FVKESK. In DNA form, the CDR3 reads TGTGCCAGCAGCAAGACAGGGGGCAACTCCTACAATGAGCAGTTCTTC. It specifies CASSKTGGNSYNEQFF.

V gene TRBV3-1 (or the pseudogene TRBV3-2) combines with J gene TRBJ1-4; D is unresolved. CDR1 LGHDT and CDR2 YNNKEL come from the germline V gene (reference sequence). The CDR3 is 15 amino acids. The V and J ends lost 2 bases and 10 bases respectively, with 17 bases between them. CDR3 loop: CASSQSNLRSGKLFF. The CDR3 DNA sequence: TGTGCCAGCAGCCAATCGAATTTGCGGAGCGGAAAACTGTTTTTT.

The chain joins TRBV7-9 to TRBJ2-3, with 9 bases identical to TRBD1. Germline V gene lookup returns CDR1 SEHNR and CDR2 FQNEAQ (reference sequence). The CDR3 totals 15 residues. J was trimmed by 4 bases and V by 5 bases; bases with no gene match: 7. In nucleotides, the CDR3 is TGTGCCAGCAGCCAGAGACAGGGGGTGGCAGATACGCAGTATTTT. This encodes CASSQRQGVADTQYF.

The chain links TRBV24-1 to TRBJ1-4; 7 bases fit TRBD1. CDR1 and CDR2 (germline): KGHDR, SFDVKD. Trimming cost V 4 bases and J 4 bases; bases outside gene matches: 23. The CDR3 is 21 residues long. CDR3 nucleotides: TGTGCCACCAGTGACCCTCAGGGGGGCAGGGGATTGGGTCTGGTTAATGAAAAACTGTTTTTT. Translating gives CATSDPQGGRGLGLVNEKLFF.